This passage covers 29 T cell receptor beta chains from one sample sequenced in a study of T cells in Graves' hyperthyroidism and ophthalmopathy. TCR beta CDR3 region amplification was performed from RNA transcripts. In the first-round RT-PCR of the TCR CDR3, the HTBI primer set was used. TCRdb reprocessed the multiplex PCR reads via MiXCR and lists one record per CDR3 protein. The sample lists about 710,000 distinct CDR3 sequences, about a sixth occurring once. Material: blood. The source of these receptors is a man aged 18 to 29 with Graves' hyperthyroidism.

This clonotype was found a few times. The chain uses TRBV20-1 and TRBJ2-1, with TRBD2 matching 10 bases. This CDR3 contains 16 residues. Germline CDR1 is DFQATT and CDR2 is SNEGSKA (reference sequence). With V trimmed by 7 bases and J by 9 bases, 18 bases remained unmatched. CDR3 nucleotide sequence: TGCAGTGGACTGGACCGGCTAGCGGGAGTATTAGGTGAGCAGTTCTTC. It specifies CSGLDRLAGVLGEQFF.

The chain has TRBV12-3 or TRBV12-4 and TRBJ1-3; D unclear. The V end was cut by 3 bases, the J end by 1 base, with 13 bases between. The length of the CDR3 is 16 residues. The CDR3 coding sequence is TGTGCCAGCAGTTTGGGCGAGGGCTTTTCTGGAAACACCATATATTTT. It yields the protein CASSLGEGFSGNTIYF.

This CDR3 reads CSARAHPGGWGLYNEQFF. CDR3 sequence (DNA): TGCAGTGCTAGAGCTCATCCGGGGGGGTGGGGATTATACAATGAGCAGTTCTTC. The chain links TRBV20-1 to TRBJ2-1; 8 bases line up with TRBD2. Germline values: CDR1 DFQATT, CDR2 SNEGSKA (reference sequence). With V trimmed by 1 base and J by 4 bases, 15 bases remained unmatched. The CDR3 runs 18 residues.

The sample holds many counts of this clonotype. This chain joins TRBV28 and TRBJ2-7; 11 bases line up with TRBD1. This CDR3 spans 16 amino acids. Germline lookup yields CDR1 MDHEN and CDR2 SYDVKM. J lost 5 bases, V lost 2 bases, and 8 bases had no gene match. The CDR3, as DNA: TGTGCCAGCAGTTTACCCCCGGGACAGGGGGTCAACGAGCAGTACTTC. It specifies CASSLPPGQGVNEQYF.

This clonotype was recorded a few times. This rearrangement joins TRBV20-1 to TRBJ2-7; D call uncertain. Germline V CDR1 and CDR2: DFQATT, SNEGSKA (reference sequence). The CDR3 is made up of 14 amino acids. V was trimmed by 3 bases and J by 1 base, leaving 13 bases between them. CDR3 residues: CSARGSSRSYEQYF. The DNA of the CDR3 is TGCAGTGCTAGGGGATCCTCGCGATCCTACGAGCAGTACTTC.

This clonotype was found many times. J is TRBJ2-7 and V is TRBV4-3; TRBD2 agrees at 7 bases. After removal of 0 bases from V and 2 bases from J, the junction contained 4 bases not matched to a gene. In germline, CDR1 is LGHNA, CDR2 YSLEER. CDR3 length equals 15 residues. CDR3 amino acids: CASSQEGGRPYEQYF. CDR3 DNA: TGCGCCAGCAGCCAAGAGGGAGGGCGCCCCTACGAGCAGTACTTC.

Concerning this clonotype itself: Possible read error: a much larger clone is one base away. The chain employs TRBV2 and TRBJ2-7, with D perhaps matching TRBD2 (6 bases). CDR3 length: 13 residues. Germline V gives CDR1 SNHLY, CDR2 FYNNEI. Trimming cost V 3 bases and J 9 bases, with 15 bases left between them. Here the CDR3 reads CASSERQNGGQYF. The CDR3 DNA reads TGTGCCAGCAGTGAGCGGCAAAACGGGGGGCAGTACTTC.

This clonotype turned up a few times. The rearrangement joins TRBV28 to TRBJ2-2; D unclear. This CDR3 is 14 amino acids long. V lost 3 bases to trimming and J lost 4 bases, with 9 bases between them. The germline V gene has CDR1 MDHEN and CDR2 SYDVKM. CDR3 sequence reads: CASSLSAFTGELFF. The CDR3 coding sequence is TGTGCCAGCAGTTTGTCTGCTTTCACCGGGGAGCTGTTTTTT.

The table lists this clonotype with many counts. The chain couples TRBV7-9 to TRBJ1-1, with 8 nucleotides matching TRBD1. This CDR3 has 16 residues. The germline V gene encodes CDR1 SEHNR and CDR2 FQNEAQ (reference sequence). V lost 5 bases, J lost 3 bases, and 11 bases stayed unmatched. CDR3 DNA: TGTGCCAGCAGCCTAACCATTTACAGGGGGGACACTGAAGCTTTCTTT. Encoded protein: CASSLTIYRGDTEAFF.

This clonotype was picked up many times. This chain joins TRBV6-2 or TRBV6-3 and TRBJ2-7; 9 bases fit TRBD2. CDR1 and CDR2 (germline): MNHEY, SVGEGT. The CDR3 runs to 16 residues. With V trimmed by 7 bases and J by 0 bases, 10 bases remained unmatched. The CDR3 coding sequence is TGTGCCAGCACCGCCTTTAGCGGGGGAGACTCCTACGAGCAGTACTTC. It encodes CASTAFSGGDSYEQYF.

The V call is TRBV7-9, the J call TRBJ1-3; D remains ambiguous. Trimming removed 5 bases from V and 4 bases from J, with 18 bases in between. Germline CDR1 reads SEHNR; CDR2 reads FQNEAQ (reference sequence). The CDR3 is 16 amino acids. CDR3 in DNA: TGTGCCAGCAGCCCCCCCGGAGGGAGGGTCGGAAACACCATATATTTT. Amino acids: CASSPPGGRVGNTIYF.

A few counts support this clonotype. The genes are TRBV30 and TRBJ2-7; D is ambiguous. Germline V gene lookup returns CDR1 GTSNPN and CDR2 SVGIG (reference sequence). Trimming shortened V by 1 base and J by 6 bases, and 7 bases separated the two germline ends. This CDR3 comprises 11 residues. As DNA, the CDR3 is TGTGCCTGGAGTGGGAACGGCGAGCAGTACTTC. Its protein is CAWSGNGEQYF.

This clonotype appeared many times. The chain carries TRBV28 and TRBJ2-1, with unresolved D. The V gene's germline CDR1 is MDHEN and CDR2 SYDVKM. This CDR3 comprises 17 residues. V lost 5 bases and J 3 bases, leaving 20 bases between the germline ends. CDR3: CASSANVFTEGYNEQFF. As DNA, the CDR3 is TGTGCCAGCAGTGCCAATGTTTTCACAGAAGGCTACAATGAGCAGTTCTTC.

This clonotype was detected a few times. The chain links TRBV7-9 to TRBJ2-1, with 8 bases matching TRBD1. This CDR3 has 15 residues. The V and J ends lost 5 bases and 6 bases, in that order; junction bases with no gene match: 9. Germline V gene lookup returns CDR1 SEHNR and CDR2 FQNEAQ (reference sequence). The CDR3 nucleotides read TGTGCCAGCAGCCCGACAGGGGATCTGGGCAATGAGCAGTTCTTC. Residues: CASSPTGDLGNEQFF.

This clonotype was seen a few times. This chain joins TRBV5-1 and TRBJ1-2; the D gene is possibly TRBD1 (5 bases). The CDR3 is 12 amino acids. The germline gives CDR1 SGHRS, CDR2 YFSETQ. Trimming stripped 0 bases from V and 8 bases from J, with 8 bases between. The CDR3 loop is CASSLDGGGYTF. As DNA, the CDR3 is TGCGCCAGCAGCTTGGACGGGGGGGGCTACACCTTC.

This clonotype was detected a few times. Since a much larger clone is just one base distant, this may be a read error. V and J are TRBV28 and TRBJ2-1; 7 nucleotides match TRBD1. This CDR3 spans 13 amino acids. Trimming cost V 8 bases and J 3 bases; bases outside gene matches: 4. CDR1 and CDR2 (germline): MDHEN, SYDVKM. CDR3 in DNA: TGTGCCAGCCACCGGGACAGCTACAATGAGCAGTTCTTC. It encodes CASHRDSYNEQFF.

This chain links TRBV9 with TRBJ2-7; D is perhaps TRBD1 or TRBD2 (5 bases each). Germline values: CDR1 SGDLS, CDR2 YYNGEE. V was pared by 4 bases and J by 3 bases, with 17 bases between. CDR3 length equals 15 residues. The CDR3, as DNA: TGTGCCAGCAGCCCAACCCCGGGACGGCACTACGAGCAGTACTTC. Protein sequence: CASSPTPGRHYEQYF.

This clonotype was detected a few times. The chain is built from TRBV12-5 and TRBJ2-5, with 7 bases lining up with TRBD2. The J segment lost 4 bases and the V segment lost 3 bases, leaving 5 bases of the junction unmatched. This CDR3 has 14 residues. Germline lookup yields CDR1 LGHNT and CDR2 FRNRAP. The chain's CDR3 is CASGLSTSRETQYF. CDR3 coding DNA: TGTGCTAGTGGTTTATCGACTAGCAGAGAGACCCAGTACTTC.

The rearrangement joins TRBV20-1 to TRBJ2-7; weak D call: TRBD2 (6 bases). The V gene lost 5 bases and the J gene lost 5 bases, with 16 bases spanning the gap. This CDR3 is built from 13 residues. Germline-derived CDR1 and CDR2 are DFQATT and SNEGSKA (reference sequence). The chain's CDR3 is CSACPALANEQYF. As DNA, the CDR3 is TGCAGTGCTTGTCCGGCACTAGCAAACGAGCAGTACTTC.

This clonotype was detected many times. This chain joins TRBV27 and TRBJ2-3, with TRBD2 matching over 7 bases. The germline V gene encodes CDR1 MNHEY and CDR2 SMNVEV (reference sequence). With 5 bases clipped from V and 4 bases from J, the junction kept 9 bases outside the gene matches. The CDR3 contains 15 residues. For the CDR3, the DNA is TGTGCCAGCAGTGATATCTCGGCGGGAGCAGATACGCAGTATTTT. Its protein product is CASSDISAGADTQYF.

The CDR3 loop reads CATLRGLWGYTF. CDR3 DNA sequence: TGTGCCACACTCCGGGGACTTTGGGGCTACACCTTC. The rearrangement links TRBV24-1 to TRBJ1-2; D possibly corresponds to TRBD1 (5 bases). From germline, CDR1 is KGHDR and CDR2 SFDVKD. With 10 bases removed from V and 8 bases from J, the gap between germline ends came to 16 bases. This CDR3 region has 12 residues.

This clonotype has at least ten counts. The rearrangement joins TRBV28 to TRBJ2-7; 7 bases map to TRBD2. Germline CDR1 reads MDHEN; CDR2 reads SYDVKM. The V segment lost 5 bases and the J segment 0 bases; nucleotides outside the gene matches: 10. This CDR3 is built from 16 residues. The CDR3 protein is CASSPPASGASYEQYF. CDR3 nucleotides: TGTGCCAGCAGTCCGCCGGCTAGCGGAGCCTCCTACGAGCAGTACTTC.

This clonotype was detected many times. The chain carries TRBV7-9 and TRBJ2-1; TRBD2 matches at 8 bases. The CDR3 consists of 15 residues. Unmatched junction bases numbered 10, after V lost 11 bases and J lost 1 base. Per germline, CDR1 SEHNR and CDR2 FQNEAQ (reference sequence). The CDR3 region has the DNA TGTGCCGCGTCACGGGGGGGCTCTTCCTACAATGAGCAGTTCTTC. It yields the protein CAASRGGSSYNEQFF.

Ten or more counts support this clonotype. V usage is TRBV28 and J usage is TRBJ1-1; 8 bases are a match to TRBD1. V lost 5 bases to trimming and J lost 2 bases; unmatched junction nucleotides: 7. Germline V gene sequence: CDR1 MDHEN, CDR2 SYDVKM. There are 15 residues in the CDR3. For the CDR3, the DNA is TGTGCCAGCAGTCGGGACAGGCTCACTAACACTGAAGCTTTCTTT. Translated, it gives CASSRDRLTNTEAFF.

There are many counts of this clonotype. This chain links TRBV7-2 with TRBJ2-3; the D gene is possibly TRBD2 (6 bases). V lost 1 base, J lost 6 bases, and 17 bases lay in between. The CDR3 extends over 16 amino acids. Germline CDR1 reads SGHTA; CDR2 reads FQGNSA. CDR3 sequence reads: CASSLDRGSEGDTQYF. The CDR3 DNA is TGTGCCAGCAGCTTAGACCGCGGTTCGGAGGGGGATACGCAGTATTTT. The entire variable domain, with the rest obtained from reference TRBV7-2 and TRBJ2-3, is as follows: GAGVSQSPSNKVTEKGKDVELRCDPISGHTALYWYRQSLGQGLEFLIYFQGNSAPDKSGLPSDRFSAERTGGSVSTLTIQRTQQEDSAVYLCASSLDRGSEGDTQYFGPGTRLTVL.

This clonotype appeared a few times. The rearrangement uses TRBV5-8 and TRBJ2-7; 7 positions agree with TRBD2. CDR1 and CDR2 from the germline V gene are SGHTS and YDEGEE. Trimming took 3 bases from V and 3 from J; bases not matched to a gene: 6. The CDR3 covers 14 residues. The CDR3 coding sequence is TGTGCCAGCAGCTCCCCACCGGGAGGCTACGAGCAGTACTTC. This codes for CASSSPPGGYEQYF.

This clonotype was counted a few times. The rearrangement links TRBV6-1 to TRBJ2-1; 8 bases agree with TRBD2. Trimming removed 6 bases from V and 8 bases from J; junction bases left unmatched: 33. CDR3 length: 22 amino acids. Germline V gene lookup returns CDR1 MNHNS and CDR2 SASEGT. CDR3 loop: CASSRAPKGTVGSYGRAYEQFF. Written as DNA, the CDR3 is TGTGCCAGCAGCCGTGCACCGAAGGGGACGGTGGGTAGTTACGGGAGGGCCTATGAGCAGTTCTTC.

This clonotype was counted at least ten times. This sequence joins TRBV12-3 or TRBV12-4 and TRBJ1-2; 9 bases align to TRBD1. V shed 4 bases, J shed 7 bases, and the junction held 4 bases outside the gene matches. The CDR3 totals 13 residues. The CDR3 DNA is TGTGCCAGCAGTTCAGGGACAGGGTCTGGCTACACCTTC. Amino acid sequence: CASSSGTGSGYTF.

The V gene is TRBV4-3, the J gene TRBJ2-1; TRBD2 matches at 12 bases. Per the germline V gene, CDR1 is LGHNA and CDR2 is YSLEER. Trimming took 0 bases from V and 7 from J; bases not matched to a gene: 19. The CDR3 has 21 amino acids. The CDR3 DNA reads as TGCGCCAGCAGCCAAGAAAGCGACGCTTGGGCGACTAGCGGGGGATATAATGAGCAGTTCTTC. It yields the protein CASSQESDAWATSGGYNEQFF.